Following are 20 T cell receptor beta chains from one sample sequenced in a study of cytomegalovirus exposure and HLA in healthy donors. Use of 60 Vbeta and 13 Jbeta primers characterized the PCR. Assay: immunoSEQ multiplex PCR; the TCRdb copy retains only in-frame clones and omits some. This table lists 56,000 or so clones. Sequencing was carried out using PBMCs. These receptor sequences come from a middle-aged man in good health and CMV-seropositive.

V and J are TRBV27 and TRBJ2-7; TRBD1 matches 12 bases. Germline values: CDR1 MNHEY, CDR2 SMNVEV (reference sequence). The ends lost 6 bases at V and 7 bases at J; junction bases unmatched: 16. CDR3 length: 17 amino acids. The CDR3 sequence: CASRPHGTGGEGGEQYF. For the CDR3, the DNA is TGTGCCAGCAGGCCCCACGGGACAGGGGGCGAAGGGGGTGAGCAGTACTTC.

The chain uses TRBV5-1 and TRBJ1-1; 7 bases align to TRBD1. The V segment lost 2 bases and the J segment 0 bases; nucleotides outside the gene matches: 7. Germline-derived CDR1 and CDR2 are SGHRS and YFSETQ. The CDR3 covers 16 residues. This CDR3 is CASSFIATGLNTEAFF. As DNA, the CDR3 is TGCGCCAGCAGCTTCATCGCGACAGGGTTGAACACTGAAGCTTTCTTT.

The V and J genes are TRBV29-1 and TRBJ2-5; the D gene is possibly TRBD2 (7 bases). CDR1 and CDR2 (germline): SQVTM, ANQGSEA. This CDR3 contains 14 residues. The V end lost 7 bases, the J end lost 3 bases, and 18 bases lay between the germline ends. CDR3 protein: CSAYLGGAEETQYF. The CDR3 DNA reads as TGCAGCGCCTACCTAGGGGGGGCTGAAGAGACCCAGTACTTC.

This sequence joins TRBV9 and TRBJ2-7; D is ambiguous. In germline, CDR1 is SGDLS, CDR2 YYNGEE. The CDR3 spans 14 residues. V shed 2 bases and J shed 0 bases, with 9 bases lying between them. In DNA form, the CDR3 reads TGTGCCAGCAGCGTTTACTCGAGCTCCTACGAGCAGTACTTC. Amino acid sequence: CASSVYSSSYEQYF.

This chain connects TRBV4-2 to TRBJ2-5; 7 bases match TRBD2. The CDR3 consists of 14 residues. J was trimmed by 2 bases and V by 0 bases; bases with no gene match: 0. Germline V lookup: CDR1 LGHNA, CDR2 YNFKEQ. The CDR3 here is CASSQEGGQETQYF. Here the CDR3 DNA reads TGTGCCAGCAGCCAAGAGGGGGGGCAAGAGACCCAGTACTTC.

The J gene is TRBJ2-7, the V gene TRBV28; a possible D gene is TRBD2 (7 bases). V lost 2 bases to trimming and J lost 4 bases, with 15 bases between them. The CDR3 covers 15 residues. Germline values: CDR1 MDHEN, CDR2 SYDVKM. This chain's CDR3 is CASSLNWGGQYEQYF. DNA for the CDR3: TGTGCCAGCAGTTTAAATTGGGGGGGGCAATACGAGCAGTACTTC.

V gene TRBV5-6 combines with J gene TRBJ1-2, with D unclear. This CDR3 comprises 15 residues. Trimming pared 0 bases from V and 2 bases from J, leaving 11 bases between. Germline V gene sequence: CDR1 SGHDT, CDR2 YYEEEE. CDR3 nucleotides: TGTGCCAGCAGCTTGGTCAGTTTCCTGAACTATGGCTACACCTTC. Protein product: CASSLVSFLNYGYTF.

The chain couples TRBV5-1 to TRBJ2-7, with D perhaps TRBD1 (5 bases). Trimming stripped 4 bases from V and 0 bases from J, with 14 bases between. The CDR3 length is 15 residues. Germline V gene lookup returns CDR1 SGHRS and CDR2 YFSETQ. CDR3 residues: CASSPDRLSSYEQYF. The DNA for the CDR3 is TGCGCCAGCAGCCCTGACAGACTGAGCTCCTACGAGCAGTACTTC.

In regard to this clone: The sample holds other DNA sequences that translate to the same CDR3. The V gene is TRBV7-9, the J gene TRBJ1-4; 8 positions match TRBD1. Germline loops: CDR1 SEHNR, CDR2 FQNEAQ (reference sequence). The V and J ends lost 5 bases and 7 bases, in that order; junction bases with no gene match: 6. The CDR3 is made up of 14 amino acids. This chain's CDR3 is CASSTTGVGEKLFF. CDR3 DNA: TGTGCCAGCAGCACGACAGGGGTGGGTGAAAAACTGTTTTTT.

The chain carries TRBV19 and TRBJ1-1; D might be TRBD1 (5 bases). The V end was cut by 3 bases, the J end by 5 bases, with 10 bases between. This CDR3 spans 13 amino acids. The germline gives CDR1 LNHDA, CDR2 SQIVND (reference sequence). Written as DNA, the CDR3 is TGTGCCAGTAGTATTAGCAGGGCGACTGAAGCTTTCTTT. This codes for CASSISRATEAFF.

The chain combines TRBV5-1 with TRBJ1-2; 10 bases map to TRBD1. Trimming took 3 bases from V and 2 from J; bases not matched to a gene: 13. The CDR3 is 18 amino acids. Germline V CDR1 and CDR2: SGHRS, YFSETQ. The CDR3 DNA reads TGCGCCAGCAGCTACGAATTAAAACCGGGACAGGGGAACTATGGCTACACCTTC. This translates into CASSYELKPGQGNYGYTF. Complete variable domain (other parts from reference TRBV5-1 and TRBJ1-2): KAGVTQTPRYLIKTRGQQVTLSCSPISGHRSVSWYQQTPGQGLQFLFEYFSETQRNKGNFPGRFSGRQFSNSRSEMNVSTLELGDSALYLCASSYELKPGQGNYGYTFGSGTRLTVV.

The chain links TRBV18 to TRBJ2-1; TRBD1 agrees at 12 bases. Unmatched junction bases numbered 10, after V lost 4 bases and J lost 9 bases. Germline V CDR1 and CDR2: KGHSH, LQKENI. The CDR3 is 16 amino acids. This CDR3 reads CASSRDRGLEVREQFF. For the CDR3, the DNA is TGTGCCAGCTCACGGGACAGGGGGCTAGAGGTTCGTGAGCAGTTCTTC.

J is TRBJ1-1 and V is TRBV15, with D unclear. CDR3 length: 13 residues. The germline V and J ends were trimmed by 5 bases and 1 base, with 8 bases remaining between them. Germline CDR1 and CDR2: LNHNV and YYDKDF (reference sequence). CDR3 residues: CATSPPWNTEAFF. Here the CDR3 DNA reads TGTGCCACCAGCCCTCCGTGGAACACTGAAGCTTTCTTT.

The chain couples TRBV7-8 to TRBJ1-1, with D tentatively TRBD1 (5 bases). The CDR3 contains 14 residues. Trimming shortened V by 10 bases and J by 1 base, and 16 bases separated the two germline ends. Germline loops: CDR1 SGHVS, CDR2 FQNEAQ. The CDR3 region has the DNA TGTGCCACAACCGAGACCAGGGCGAACACTGAAGCTTTCTTT. Its protein is CATTETRANTEAFF.

The chain joins TRBV6-6 to TRBJ2-2; D uncertain. The ends were cut back, 6 bases at V and 6 bases at J, with 11 bases in the middle. The CDR3 loop spans 13 amino acids. The germline CDR1 and CDR2 sequences are MNHNY and SVGAGI (reference sequence). As DNA, the CDR3 is TGTGCCAGCAGCGAGACTGAGGCCGGGGAGCTGTTTTTT. Translating gives CASSETEAGELFF.

CDR3 sequence (DNA): TGTGCCAGCAGCGACGGGGGGGGCCAGAATGAGCAGTTCTTC. This sequence encodes CASSDGGGQNEQFF. The J gene is TRBJ2-1, the V gene TRBV9; TRBD2 agrees at 8 bases. The CDR3 sequence is 14 residues long. Trimming cost V 3 bases and J 7 bases; bases outside gene matches: 6. CDR1 and CDR2 (germline): SGDLS, YYNGEE.

V is TRBV6-1 and J is TRBJ2-1; D gene ambiguous. V shed 0 bases and J shed 10 bases, with 7 bases lying between them. Germline CDR1 and CDR2: MNHNS and SASEGT. The CDR3 consists of 12 residues. This CDR3 is CASSEAWAEQFF. For the CDR3, the DNA is TGTGCCAGCAGTGAAGCGTGGGCAGAGCAGTTCTTC.

The gene calls are TRBV10-1 and TRBJ2-5; 12 bases fit TRBD2. Trimming removed 2 bases from V and 5 bases from J; junction bases left unmatched: 0. Germline CDR1 is WNHNN and CDR2 is SYGVQD (reference sequence). This CDR3 has 14 residues. CDR3 sequence (DNA): TGCGCCAGCAGTGAGACTAGCGGGGGGGAGACCCAGTACTTC. Protein product: CASSETSGGETQYF.

The chain joins TRBV18 to TRBJ2-7; no clear D gene. Per germline, CDR1 KGHSH and CDR2 LQKENI. Trimming shortened V by 2 bases and J by 2 bases, and 13 bases separated the two germline ends. The CDR3 runs to 15 residues. DNA for the CDR3: TGTGCCAGCTCACCATTCTGGAACAGTCCCTACGAGCAGTACTTC. Translation: CASSPFWNSPYEQYF.

The V call is TRBV7-3, the J call TRBJ1-2; 10 nucleotides align to TRBD1. Germline loops: CDR1 SGHTA, CDR2 FQGTGA. The J segment lost 3 bases and the V segment lost 5 bases, leaving 3 bases of the junction unmatched. The CDR3 spans 14 residues. CDR3 sequence: CASSRTGGDYGYTF. CDR3 bases: TGTGCCAGCAGCCGGACAGGGGGGGACTATGGCTACACCTTC.